This is a list of T cell receptor beta chains from one sample in a study of shared clonotypes between healthy human individuals. Using immunoSEQ multiplex PCR, the repertoire was profiled, and TCRdb retains in-frame clones only, with some absent. The table includes about 1 million clones, roughly 74% detected once. The sequenced sample was memory CD4+ T cells from PBMCs. Receptor source: a man younger than 35 in good health. Some clones in this sample may be carry-over from other donors' samples. CDR3s include the opening cysteine and the closing phenylalanine or tryptophan. A D gene is named only where the DNA matches it firmly. Size tells how often a clone was seen (once, few, many) or the class of an expanded clone, and some rows leave it out.

D,V,J,length,size,CDR3,DNA
TRBD2,TRBV5-1,TRBJ2-3,16,-,CASSPTTSGDTDTQYF,TGCGCCAGCAGCCCTACGACTAGCGGGGACACAGATACGCAGTATTTT
-,TRBV19,TRBJ1-5,16,-,CASSRRWTASNQPQHF,TGTGCCAGTAGCAGGAGGTGGACGGCGAGCAATCAGCCCCAGCATTTT
-,TRBV6-1,TRBJ2-7,15,once,CASSERATSSYEQCF,TGTGCCAGCAGTGAAAGAGCTACAAGCTCCTACGAGCAGTGCTTC
-,TRBV28,TRBJ1-5,15,-,CASIGGDLGDQPQHF,TGTGCCAGCATTGGGGGGGACCTAGGAGATCAGCCCCAGCATTTT
TRBD2,TRBV7-9,TRBJ2-7,17,-,CASSGRILAGGLYEQYF,TGTGCCAGCAGCGGCCGCATACTAGCGGGAGGATTATACGAGCAGTACTTC
-,TRBV5-8,TRBJ2-1,15,-,CASSLGEFGLGEQFF,TGTGCCAGCAGCTTGGGGGAATTTGGTTTAGGTGAGCAGTTCTTC
-,TRBV5-4,TRBJ2-5,13,-,CASSKTDQETQYF,TGTGCCAGCAGCAAGACAGATCAAGAGACCCAGTACTTC
-,TRBV5-4,TRBJ1-3,18,-,CASSPRLGREDSGNTIYF,TGTGCCAGCAGCCCCAGACTGGGCAGGGAAGACTCTGGAAACACCATATATTTT
-,TRBV5-6,TRBJ2-2,13,-,CASGILNTGELFF,TGTGCCAGCGGAATATTGAACACCGGGGAGCTGTTTTTT
-,TRBV6-5,TRBJ2-1,16,-,CASSSREAHLYNEQFF,TGTGCCAGCAGTTCCAGGGAGGCTCATCTCTACAATGAGCAGTTCTTC
TRBD1,TRBV4-2,TRBJ2-7,15,-,CASSQERDSLYEQYF,TGTGCCAGCAGCCAAGAACGGGACAGCCTCTACGAGCAGTACTTC
-,TRBV25-1,TRBJ1-2,14,-,CASSGPGPADGYTF,TGTGCCAGCAGTGGCCCTGGGCCTGCGGATGGCTACACCTTC